This TCR beta chain was observed in a study of blood T cell repertoires in COVID-19. Overall study: Sources were T cells, B-cell-depleted T cells, or PBMCs; the material itself was cDNA or gDNA.

Categorization into cohorts depended on clinical history that participants reported. Recovered participants had two consecutive negative NP/OP PCR tests, healthcare professional clearance, or symptom resolution. The authors' processing: Using reference gene primer amplification, nucleated cell counts were estimated. Only in-frame clones appear in the TCRdb table, and some are missing; sequencing was by immunoSEQ multiplex PCR. For V, J and clone size, that table is used; D and trimming come from the DNA. Of roughly 500,000 clones listed, approximately 90% are singletons. This TCR was recovered from a woman in her sixties or seventies who had recovered from COVID-19. Input material: PBMCs or T cells enriched from blood (not recorded which).

CDR3 protein: CASRRQGAQSEQFF. In DNA form, the CDR3 reads TGTGCCAGCAGGAGACAGGGGGCGCAAAGTGAGCAGTTCTTC. The V call is TRBV7-2, the J call TRBJ2-1; TRBD1 matches 10 bases. This CDR3 is built from 14 residues. Germline lookup yields CDR1 SGHTA and CDR2 FQGNSA. The V and J ends lost 6 bases and 9 bases, in that order; junction bases with no gene match: 8.